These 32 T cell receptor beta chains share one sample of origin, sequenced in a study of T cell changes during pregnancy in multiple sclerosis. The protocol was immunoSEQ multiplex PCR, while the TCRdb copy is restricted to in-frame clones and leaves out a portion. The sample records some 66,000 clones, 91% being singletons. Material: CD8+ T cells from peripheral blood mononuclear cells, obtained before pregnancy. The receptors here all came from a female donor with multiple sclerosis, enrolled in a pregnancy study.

CDR3: CASSAGLVETQYF. The DNA for the CDR3 is TGTGCCAGCAGCGCCGGACTAGTGGAGACCCAGTACTTC. The rearrangement joins TRBV9 to TRBJ2-5; 7 bases match TRBD2. The germline gives CDR1 SGDLS, CDR2 YYNGEE. V dropped 3 bases and J dropped 5; count of bases not matched to a gene: 4. This CDR3 contains 13 residues.

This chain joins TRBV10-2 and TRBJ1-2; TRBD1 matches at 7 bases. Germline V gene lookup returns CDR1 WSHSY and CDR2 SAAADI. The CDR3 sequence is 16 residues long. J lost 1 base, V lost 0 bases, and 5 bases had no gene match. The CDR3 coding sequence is TGCGCCAGCAGTGAGTCGGGAGGACAGGATAACTATGGCTACACCTTC. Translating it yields CASSESGGQDNYGYTF.

CDR3 sequence: CASSPHRAWEQYF. The CDR3 nucleotides are TGTGCCAGCAGCCCACACAGGGCGTGGGAGCAGTACTTC. V is TRBV7-8 and J is TRBJ2-7; the D gene is possibly TRBD1 (6 bases). CDR3 size: 13 residues. Trimming took 5 bases from V and 7 from J, leaving 15 bases between them. CDR1 is SGHVS, CDR2 FQNEAQ, per germline.

The CDR3 spells CASSAGTGNTIYF. The CDR3 nucleotides are TGTGCCAGTAGTGCCGGGACAGGAAACACCATATATTTT. The chain recombines TRBV19 with TRBJ1-3, with D maybe TRBD1 (6 bases). Trimming removed 5 bases at V and 4 bases at J, with 9 bases between. Germline CDR1 and CDR2: LNHDA and SQIVND (reference sequence). CDR3 length: 13 residues. The full variable domain, rest sourced from reference TRBV19 and TRBJ1-3, is DGGITQSPKYLFRKEGQNVTLSCEQNLNHDAMYWYRQDPGQGLRLIYYSQIVNDFQKGDIAEGYSVSREKKESFPLTVTSAQKNPTAFYLCASSAGTGNTIYFGEGSWLTVV.

The CDR3 loop reads CASSYQGTEQYF. CDR3 coding DNA: TGTGCCAGCAGTTACCAGGGGACCGAGCAGTACTTC. The chain joins TRBV6-6 to TRBJ2-7; D possibly corresponds to TRBD1 (6 bases). Germline-derived CDR1 and CDR2 are MNHNY and SVGAGI (reference sequence). The CDR3 runs to 12 residues. Trimming took 2 bases from V and 6 from J, leaving 8 bases between them.

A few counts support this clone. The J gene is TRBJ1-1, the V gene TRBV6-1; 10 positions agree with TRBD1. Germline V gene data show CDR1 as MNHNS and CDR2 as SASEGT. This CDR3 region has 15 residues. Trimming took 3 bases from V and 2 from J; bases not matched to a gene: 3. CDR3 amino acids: CASSDGDRGNTEAFF. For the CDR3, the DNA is TGTGCCAGCAGTGATGGGGACAGGGGAAACACTGAAGCTTTCTTT.

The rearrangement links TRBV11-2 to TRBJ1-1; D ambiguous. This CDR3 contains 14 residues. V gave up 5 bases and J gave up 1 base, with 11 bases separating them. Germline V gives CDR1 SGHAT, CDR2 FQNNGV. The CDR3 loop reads CASSVGLPNTEAFF. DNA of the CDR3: TGTGCCAGCAGCGTGGGCCTCCCGAACACTGAAGCTTTCTTT.

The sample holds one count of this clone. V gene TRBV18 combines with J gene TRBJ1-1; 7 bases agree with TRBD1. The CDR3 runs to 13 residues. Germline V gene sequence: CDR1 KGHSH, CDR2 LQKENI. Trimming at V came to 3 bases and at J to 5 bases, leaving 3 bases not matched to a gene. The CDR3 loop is CASSPHRGTEAFF. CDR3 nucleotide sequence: TGTGCCAGCTCACCCCACAGGGGAACTGAAGCTTTCTTT.

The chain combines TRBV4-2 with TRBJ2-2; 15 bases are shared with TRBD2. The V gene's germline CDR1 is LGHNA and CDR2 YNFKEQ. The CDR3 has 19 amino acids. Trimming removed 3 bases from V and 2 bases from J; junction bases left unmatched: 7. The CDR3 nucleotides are TGTGCCAGCAGCCATCCCGGGACTAGCGGGGGGCCTAACACCGGGGAGCTGTTTTTT. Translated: CASSHPGTSGGPNTGELFF.

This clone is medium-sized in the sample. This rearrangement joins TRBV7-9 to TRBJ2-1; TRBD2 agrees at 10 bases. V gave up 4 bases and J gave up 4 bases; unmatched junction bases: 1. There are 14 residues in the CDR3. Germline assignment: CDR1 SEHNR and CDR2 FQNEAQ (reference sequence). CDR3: CASSSTSGYNEQFF. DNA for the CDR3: TGTGCCAGCAGCTCGACTAGCGGGTACAATGAGCAGTTCTTC. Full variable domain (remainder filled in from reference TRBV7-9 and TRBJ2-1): DTGVSQNPRHKITKRGQNVTFRCDPISEHNRLYWYRQTLGQGPEFLTYFQNEAQLEKSRLLSDRFSAERPKGSFSTLEIQRTEQGDSAMYLCASSSTSGYNEQFFGPGTRLTVL.

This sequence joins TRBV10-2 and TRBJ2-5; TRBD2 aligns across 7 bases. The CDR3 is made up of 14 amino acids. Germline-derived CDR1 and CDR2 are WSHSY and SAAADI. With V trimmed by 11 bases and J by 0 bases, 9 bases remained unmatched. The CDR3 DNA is TGCGCCTTCACAAGGCGGGGGTACCAAGAGACCCAGTACTTC. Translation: CAFTRRGYQETQYF.

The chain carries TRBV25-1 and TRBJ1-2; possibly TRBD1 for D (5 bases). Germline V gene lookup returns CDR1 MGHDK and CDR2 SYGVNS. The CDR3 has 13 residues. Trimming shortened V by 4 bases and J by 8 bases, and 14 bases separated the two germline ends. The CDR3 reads CASSVPGSGGYTF. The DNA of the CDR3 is TGTGCCAGCAGTGTGCCAGGGTCCGGGGGCTACACCTTC.

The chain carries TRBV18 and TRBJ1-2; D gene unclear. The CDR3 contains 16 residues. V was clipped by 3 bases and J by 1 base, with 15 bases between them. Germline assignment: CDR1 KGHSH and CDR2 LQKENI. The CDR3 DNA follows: TGTGCCAGCTCACCGAAGCGGGAATCCGGTAACTATGGCTACACCTTC. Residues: CASSPKRESGNYGYTF.

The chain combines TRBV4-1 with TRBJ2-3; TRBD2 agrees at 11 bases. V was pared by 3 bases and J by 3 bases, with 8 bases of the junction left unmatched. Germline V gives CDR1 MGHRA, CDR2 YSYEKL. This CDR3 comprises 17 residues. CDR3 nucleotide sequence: TGCGCCAGCAGCCAGGCTAGCGGGGGGTTAGAAACAGATACGCAGTATTTT. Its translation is CASSQASGGLETDTQYF.

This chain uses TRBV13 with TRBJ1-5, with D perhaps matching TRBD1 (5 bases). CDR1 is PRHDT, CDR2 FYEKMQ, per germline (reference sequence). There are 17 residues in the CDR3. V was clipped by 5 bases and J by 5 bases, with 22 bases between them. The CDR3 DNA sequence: TGTGCCAGCAGCCACCGAGGGATGGGGGGGAACGATCAGCCCCAGCATTTT. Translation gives CASSHRGMGGNDQPQHF.

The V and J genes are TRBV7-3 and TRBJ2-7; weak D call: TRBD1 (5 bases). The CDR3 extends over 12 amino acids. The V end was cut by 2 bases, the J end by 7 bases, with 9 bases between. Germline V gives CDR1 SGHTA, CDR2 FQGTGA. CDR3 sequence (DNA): TGTGCCAGCAGCTTATCTCCAGGGGAGCAGTACTTC. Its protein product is CASSLSPGEQYF.

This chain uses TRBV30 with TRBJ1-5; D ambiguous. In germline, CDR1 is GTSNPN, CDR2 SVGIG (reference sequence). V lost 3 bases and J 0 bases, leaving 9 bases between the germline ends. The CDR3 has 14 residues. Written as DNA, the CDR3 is TGTGCCTGGAGGCTAGAGGATAGCAATCAGCCCCAGCATTTT. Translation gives CAWRLEDSNQPQHF.

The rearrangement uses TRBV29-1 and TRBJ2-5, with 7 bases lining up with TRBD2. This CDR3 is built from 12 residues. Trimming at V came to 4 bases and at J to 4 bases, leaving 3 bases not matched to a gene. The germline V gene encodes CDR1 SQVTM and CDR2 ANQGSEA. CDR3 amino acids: CSVVVAGETQYF. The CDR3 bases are TGCAGCGTTGTGGTAGCGGGAGAGACCCAGTACTTC.

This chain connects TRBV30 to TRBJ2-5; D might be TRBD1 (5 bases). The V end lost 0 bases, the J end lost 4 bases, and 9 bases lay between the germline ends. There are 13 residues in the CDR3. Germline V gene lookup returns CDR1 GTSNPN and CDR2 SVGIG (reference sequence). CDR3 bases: TGTGCCTGGAGTGTGATTAGGGGAGAGACCCAGTACTTC. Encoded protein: CAWSVIRGETQYF.

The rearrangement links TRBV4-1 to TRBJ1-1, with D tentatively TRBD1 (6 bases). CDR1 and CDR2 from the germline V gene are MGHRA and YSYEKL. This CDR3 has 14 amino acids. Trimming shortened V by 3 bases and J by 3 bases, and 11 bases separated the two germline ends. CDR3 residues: CASSQDSLYTEAFF. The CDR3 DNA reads TGCGCCAGCAGCCAGGACAGTTTGTACACTGAAGCTTTCTTT.

CDR3 amino acids: CASSDPGQGASPLHF. Written as DNA, the CDR3 is TGTGCCAGCAGCGACCCGGGACAGGGGGCTTCACCCCTCCACTTT. The chain is built from TRBV9 and TRBJ1-6; 12 bases agree with TRBD1. The length of the CDR3 is 15 residues. The germline V gene has CDR1 SGDLS and CDR2 YYNGEE. With V trimmed by 3 bases and J by 9 bases, 4 bases remained unmatched.

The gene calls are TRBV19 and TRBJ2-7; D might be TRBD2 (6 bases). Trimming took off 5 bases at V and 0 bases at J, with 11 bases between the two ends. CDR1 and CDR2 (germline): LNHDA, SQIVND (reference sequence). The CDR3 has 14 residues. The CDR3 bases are TGTGCCAGTAGTGCCGGGACTGGCTCCTACGAGCAGTACTTC. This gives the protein CASSAGTGSYEQYF.

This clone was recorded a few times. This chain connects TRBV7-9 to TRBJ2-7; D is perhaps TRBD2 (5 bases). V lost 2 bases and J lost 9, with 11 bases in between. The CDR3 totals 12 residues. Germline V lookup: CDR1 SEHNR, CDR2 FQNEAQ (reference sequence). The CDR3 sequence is CASSLTHEGQYF. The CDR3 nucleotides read TGTGCCAGCAGCTTAACACATGAGGGGCAGTACTTC.

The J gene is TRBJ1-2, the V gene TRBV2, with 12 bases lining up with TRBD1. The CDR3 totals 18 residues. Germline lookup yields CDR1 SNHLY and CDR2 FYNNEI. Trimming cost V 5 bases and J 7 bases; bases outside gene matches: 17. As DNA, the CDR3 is TGTGCCAGCAGTTCGCCCTCCGGGACAGGGGGCGGATTGGGTGGCTACACCTTC. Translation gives CASSSPSGTGGGLGGYTF. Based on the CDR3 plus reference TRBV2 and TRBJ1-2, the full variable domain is EPEVTQTPSHQVTQMGQEVILRCVPISNHLYFYWYRQILGQKVEFLVSFYNNEISEKSEIFDDQFSVERPDGSNFTLKIRSTKLEDSAMYFCASSSPSGTGGGLGGYTFGSGTRLTVV.

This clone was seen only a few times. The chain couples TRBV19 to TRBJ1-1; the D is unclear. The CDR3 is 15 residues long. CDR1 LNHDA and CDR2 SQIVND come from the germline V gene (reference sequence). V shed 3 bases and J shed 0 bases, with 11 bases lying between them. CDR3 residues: CASSMAAVMNTEAFF. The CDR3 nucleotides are TGTGCCAGTAGTATGGCGGCAGTAATGAACACTGAAGCTTTCTTT.

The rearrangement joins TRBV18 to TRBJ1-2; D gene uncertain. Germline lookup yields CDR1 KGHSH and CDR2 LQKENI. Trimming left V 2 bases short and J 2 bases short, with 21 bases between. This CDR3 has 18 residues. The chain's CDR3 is CASSPEAESLVPNYGYTF. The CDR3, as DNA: TGTGCCAGCTCACCAGAGGCAGAGAGTCTTGTACCAAACTATGGCTACACCTTC.

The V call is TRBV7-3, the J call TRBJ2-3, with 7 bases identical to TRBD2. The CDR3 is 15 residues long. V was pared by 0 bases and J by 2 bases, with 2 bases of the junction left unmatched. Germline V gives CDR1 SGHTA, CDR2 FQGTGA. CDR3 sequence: CASSLTSGYTDTQYF. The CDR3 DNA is TGTGCCAGCAGCTTAACTAGCGGGTACACAGATACGCAGTATTTT.

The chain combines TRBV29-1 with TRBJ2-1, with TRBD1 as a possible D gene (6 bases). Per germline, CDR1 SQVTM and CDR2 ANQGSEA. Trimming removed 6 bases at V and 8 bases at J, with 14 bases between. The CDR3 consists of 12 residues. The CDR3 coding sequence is TGCAGCGTAGTCGAGGGGGTCGATGAGCAGTTCTTC. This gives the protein CSVVEGVDEQFF.

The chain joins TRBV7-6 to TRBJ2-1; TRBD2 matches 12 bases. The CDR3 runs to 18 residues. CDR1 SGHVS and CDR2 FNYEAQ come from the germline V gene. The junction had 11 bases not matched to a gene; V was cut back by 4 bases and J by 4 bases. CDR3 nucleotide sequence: TGTGCCAGCAGCTACCCGTCCGGGACTAGCGGGTGGTACAATGAGCAGTTCTTC. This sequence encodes CASSYPSGTSGWYNEQFF. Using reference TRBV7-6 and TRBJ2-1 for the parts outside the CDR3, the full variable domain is GAGVSQSPRYKVTKRGQDVALRCDPISGHVSLYWYRQALGQGPEFLTYFNYEAQQDKSGLPNDRFSAERPEGSISTLTIQRTEQRDSAMYRCASSYPSGTSGWYNEQFFGPGTRLTVL.

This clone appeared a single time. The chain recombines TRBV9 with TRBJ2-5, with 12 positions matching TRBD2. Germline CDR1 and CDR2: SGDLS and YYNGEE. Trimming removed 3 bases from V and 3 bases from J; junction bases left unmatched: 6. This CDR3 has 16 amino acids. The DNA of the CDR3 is TGTGCCAGCAGCGACGGACTAGCGGGGTATAAAGAGACCCAGTACTTC. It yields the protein CASSDGLAGYKETQYF.

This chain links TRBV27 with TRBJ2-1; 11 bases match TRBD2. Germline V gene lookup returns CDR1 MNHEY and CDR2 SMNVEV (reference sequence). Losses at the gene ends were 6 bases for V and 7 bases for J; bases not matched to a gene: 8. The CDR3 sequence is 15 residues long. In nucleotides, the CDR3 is TGTGCCAGCAGCATGGGACTAGCGGTTTGGAATGAGCAGTTCTTC. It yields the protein CASSMGLAVWNEQFF.

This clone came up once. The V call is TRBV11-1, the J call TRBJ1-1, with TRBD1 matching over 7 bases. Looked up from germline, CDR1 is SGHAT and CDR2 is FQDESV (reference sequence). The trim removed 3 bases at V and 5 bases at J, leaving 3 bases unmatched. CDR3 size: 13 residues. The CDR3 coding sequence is TGTGCCAGCAGCTTCAGGGGGGTGACTGAAGCTTTCTTT. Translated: CASSFRGVTEAFF. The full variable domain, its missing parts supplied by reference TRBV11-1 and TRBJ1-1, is EAEVAQSPRYKITEKSQAVAFWCDPISGHATLYWYRQILGQGPELLVQFQDESVVDDSQLPKDRFSAERLKGVDSTLKIQPAELGDSAMYLCASSFRGVTEAFFGQGTRLTVV.